Listed here is a single T cell receptor beta chain. The entry originates in a study of blood T cell repertoires in COVID-19. Across about two dozen US areas, participants ranged in age from about 18 to 89 years. Cohort assignment relied on participant-reported clinical history. V was pared by 3 bases and J by 5 bases, with 8 bases of the junction left unmatched. The germline V gene has CDR1 SGHDN and CDR2 FVKESK. The CDR3 totals 15 residues. Using immunoSEQ multiplex PCR, the repertoire was profiled, and TCRdb retains in-frame clones only, with some absent. The sample contains 330,000 or so clones, more than 75% of which appear only once.

This TCR derives from a woman between 25 and 40 years old who had recovered from COVID-19. V gene TRBV14 combines with J gene TRBJ2-7, with 9 bases matching TRBD2. The material sequenced was PBMCs or T cells enriched from blood (not recorded which). DNA of the CDR3: TGTGCCAGCAGCCAGGACCTAGCGGGATGGAACGAGCAGTACTTC. Translated, it gives CASSQDLAGWNEQYF.